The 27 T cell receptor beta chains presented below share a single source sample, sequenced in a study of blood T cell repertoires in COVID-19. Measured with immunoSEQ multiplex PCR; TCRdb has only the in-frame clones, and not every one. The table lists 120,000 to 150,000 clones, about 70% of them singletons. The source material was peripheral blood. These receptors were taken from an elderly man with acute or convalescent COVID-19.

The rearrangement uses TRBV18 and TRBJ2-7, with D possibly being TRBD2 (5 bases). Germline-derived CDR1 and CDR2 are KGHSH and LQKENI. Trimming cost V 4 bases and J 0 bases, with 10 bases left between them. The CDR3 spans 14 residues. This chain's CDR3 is CASSRRTGSYEQYF. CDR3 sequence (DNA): TGTGCCAGCTCACGGCGGACTGGCTCCTACGAGCAGTACTTC.

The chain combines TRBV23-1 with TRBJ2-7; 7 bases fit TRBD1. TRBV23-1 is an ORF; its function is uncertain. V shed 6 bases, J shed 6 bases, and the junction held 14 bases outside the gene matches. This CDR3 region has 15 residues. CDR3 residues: CASRGLRQGECEQYF. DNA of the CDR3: TGCGCCAGCAGAGGACTTCGTCAGGGGGAGTGCGAGCAGTACTTC.

The CDR3 DNA sequence: TGTGCCAGCAGCGAATCGGACAGGTTGGGAACCGGGGAGCTGTTTTTT. Translating gives CASSESDRLGTGELFF. The chain carries TRBV3-1 (or the pseudogene TRBV3-2) and TRBJ2-2, with 7 bases that match TRBD1. Germline V gene sequence: CDR1 LGHDT, CDR2 YNNKEL (reference sequence). This CDR3 spans 16 amino acids. V shed 5 bases, J shed 5 bases, and the junction held 11 bases outside the gene matches.

This CDR3 is CASSPPSGNYGYTF. CDR3 DNA sequence: TGTGCCAGCAGCCCGCCATCAGGCAACTATGGCTACACCTTC. The chain recombines TRBV5-4 with TRBJ1-2; D is unresolved. The germline V and J ends were trimmed by 4 bases and 2 bases, with 12 bases remaining between them. The CDR3 consists of 14 residues. Per germline, CDR1 SGHNT and CDR2 YYREEE (reference sequence).

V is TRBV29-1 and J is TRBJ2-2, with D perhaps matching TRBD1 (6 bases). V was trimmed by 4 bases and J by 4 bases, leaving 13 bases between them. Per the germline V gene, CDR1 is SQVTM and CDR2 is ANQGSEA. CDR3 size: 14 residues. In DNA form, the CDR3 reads TGCAGCGTTGTGAGTCAGGGGTTCACCGGGGAGCTGTTTTTT. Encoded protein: CSVVSQGFTGELFF.

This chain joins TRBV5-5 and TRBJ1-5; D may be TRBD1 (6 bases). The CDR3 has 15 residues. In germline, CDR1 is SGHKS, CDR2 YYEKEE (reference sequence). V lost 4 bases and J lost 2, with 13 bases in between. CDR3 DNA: TGTGCCAGCAGCACATCAGGGGATGGCAATCAGCCCCAGCATTTT. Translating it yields CASSTSGDGNQPQHF.

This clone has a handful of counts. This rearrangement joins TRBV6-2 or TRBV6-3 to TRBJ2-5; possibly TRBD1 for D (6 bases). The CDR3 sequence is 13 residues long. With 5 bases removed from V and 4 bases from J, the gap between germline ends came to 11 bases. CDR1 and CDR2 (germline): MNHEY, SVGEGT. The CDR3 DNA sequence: TGTGCCAGCAGTCAAAACAGGGTAGAGACCCAGTACTTC. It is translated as CASSQNRVETQYF.

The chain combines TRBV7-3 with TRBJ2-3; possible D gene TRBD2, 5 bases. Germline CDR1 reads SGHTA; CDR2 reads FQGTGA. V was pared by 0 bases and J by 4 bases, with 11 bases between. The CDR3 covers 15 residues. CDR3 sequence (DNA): TGTGCCAGCAGCTTAACAGCGGCGGGCGCAGATACGCAGTATTTT. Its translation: CASSLTAAGADTQYF.

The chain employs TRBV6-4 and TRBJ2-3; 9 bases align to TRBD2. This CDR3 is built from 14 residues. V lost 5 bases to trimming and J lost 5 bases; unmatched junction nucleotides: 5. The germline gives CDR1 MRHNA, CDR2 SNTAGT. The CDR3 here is CASSIAGDGDTQYF. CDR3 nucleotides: TGTGCCAGCAGTATAGCGGGAGATGGAGATACGCAGTATTTT.

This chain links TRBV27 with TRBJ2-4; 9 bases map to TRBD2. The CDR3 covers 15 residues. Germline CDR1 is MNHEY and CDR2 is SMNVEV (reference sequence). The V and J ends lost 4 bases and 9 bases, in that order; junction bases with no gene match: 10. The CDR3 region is CASSSNAGGPGIQYF. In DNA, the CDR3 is TGTGCCAGCAGTTCGAACGCGGGGGGGCCGGGCATTCAGTACTTC.

The CDR3 DNA reads as TGTGCCAGCAGCCGACAGGGGTTAAATGAAAAACTGTTTTTT. It translates to CASSRQGLNEKLFF. J is TRBJ1-4 and V is TRBV7-8; 8 bases agree with TRBD1. Losses at the gene ends were 5 bases for V and 5 bases for J; bases not matched to a gene: 4. CDR3 length: 14 residues. From germline, CDR1 is SGHVS and CDR2 FQNEAQ.

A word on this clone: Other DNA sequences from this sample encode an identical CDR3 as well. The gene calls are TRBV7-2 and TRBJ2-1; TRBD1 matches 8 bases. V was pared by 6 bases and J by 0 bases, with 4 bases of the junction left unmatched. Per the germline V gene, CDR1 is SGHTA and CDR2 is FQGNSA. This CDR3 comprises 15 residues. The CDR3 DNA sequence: TGTGCCAGCAGTCCTGACAGGGGCTCCTACAATGAGCAGTTCTTC. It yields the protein CASSPDRGSYNEQFF. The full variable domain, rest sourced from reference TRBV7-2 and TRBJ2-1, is GAGVSQSPSNKVTEKGKDVELRCDPISGHTALYWYRQSLGQGLEFLIYFQGNSAPDKSGLPSDRFSAERTGGSVSTLTIQRTQQEDSAVYLCASSPDRGSYNEQFFGPGTRLTVL.

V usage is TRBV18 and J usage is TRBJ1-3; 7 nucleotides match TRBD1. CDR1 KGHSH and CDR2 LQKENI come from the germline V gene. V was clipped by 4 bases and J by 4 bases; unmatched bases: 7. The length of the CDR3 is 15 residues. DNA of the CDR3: TGTGCCAGCTCACTATACGACAGGGTCGGAAACACCATATATTTT. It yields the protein CASSLYDRVGNTIYF.

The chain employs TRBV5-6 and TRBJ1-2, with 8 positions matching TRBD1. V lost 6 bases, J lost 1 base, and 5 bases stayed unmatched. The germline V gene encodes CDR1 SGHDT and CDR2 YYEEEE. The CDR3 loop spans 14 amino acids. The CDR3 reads CASIYRGGNYGYTF. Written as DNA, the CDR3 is TGTGCCAGCATCTACAGGGGGGGTAACTATGGCTACACCTTC.

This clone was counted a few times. CDR3 bases: TGTGCCAGCAGCGTAGGCAGGGGTAGTACAGATACGCAGTATTTT. Translation gives CASSVGRGSTDTQYF. The chain joins TRBV9 to TRBJ2-3; weak D call: TRBD1 (6 bases). The CDR3 sequence is 15 residues long. Germline CDR1 SGDLS, CDR2 YYNGEE. V gave up 0 bases and J gave up 3 bases, with 11 bases separating them.

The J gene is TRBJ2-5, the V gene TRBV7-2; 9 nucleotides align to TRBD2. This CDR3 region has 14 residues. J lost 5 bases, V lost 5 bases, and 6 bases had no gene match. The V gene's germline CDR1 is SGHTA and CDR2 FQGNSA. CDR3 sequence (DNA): TGTGCCAGCAGCGAAAGGGGACTAGCCGAGACCCAGTACTTC. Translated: CASSERGLAETQYF. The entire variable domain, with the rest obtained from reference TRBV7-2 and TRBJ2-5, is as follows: GAGVSQSPSNKVTEKGKDVELRCDPISGHTALYWYRQSLGQGLEFLIYFQGNSAPDKSGLPSDRFSAERTGGSVSTLTIQRTQQEDSAVYLCASSERGLAETQYFGPGTRLLVL.

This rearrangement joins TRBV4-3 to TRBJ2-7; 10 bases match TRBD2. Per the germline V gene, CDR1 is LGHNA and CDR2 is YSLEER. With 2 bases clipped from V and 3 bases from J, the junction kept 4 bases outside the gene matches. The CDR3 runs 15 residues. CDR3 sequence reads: CASSQTLAGGYEQYF. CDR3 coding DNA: TGCGCCAGCAGCCAAACCTTAGCGGGGGGCTACGAGCAGTACTTC.

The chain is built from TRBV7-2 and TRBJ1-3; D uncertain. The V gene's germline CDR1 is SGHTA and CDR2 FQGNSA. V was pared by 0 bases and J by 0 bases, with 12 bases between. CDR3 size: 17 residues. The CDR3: CASSLASNPSSGNTIYF. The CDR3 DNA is TGTGCCAGCAGCTTAGCCTCCAACCCTAGCTCTGGAAACACCATATATTTT.

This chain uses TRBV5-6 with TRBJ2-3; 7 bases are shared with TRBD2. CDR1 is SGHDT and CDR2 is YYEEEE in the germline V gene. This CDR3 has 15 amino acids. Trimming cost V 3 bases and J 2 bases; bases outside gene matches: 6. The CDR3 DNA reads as TGTGCCAGCAGCTCCCCCGGGGGGTACACAGATACGCAGTATTTT. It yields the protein CASSSPGGYTDTQYF.

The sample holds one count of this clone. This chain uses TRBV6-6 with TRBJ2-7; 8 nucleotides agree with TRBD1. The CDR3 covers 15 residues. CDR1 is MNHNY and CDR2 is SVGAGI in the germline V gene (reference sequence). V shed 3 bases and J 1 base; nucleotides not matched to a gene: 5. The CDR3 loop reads CASSYGDRSSYEQYF. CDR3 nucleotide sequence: TGTGCCAGCAGTTATGGGGACAGGTCTTCCTACGAGCAGTACTTC.

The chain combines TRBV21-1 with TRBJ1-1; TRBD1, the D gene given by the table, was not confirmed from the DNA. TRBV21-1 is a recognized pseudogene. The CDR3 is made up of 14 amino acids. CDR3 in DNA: TGTGCCAGCAGCCTCCACCGGACAGGGGGCGAAGCTTTCTTT. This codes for CASSLHRTGGEAFF.

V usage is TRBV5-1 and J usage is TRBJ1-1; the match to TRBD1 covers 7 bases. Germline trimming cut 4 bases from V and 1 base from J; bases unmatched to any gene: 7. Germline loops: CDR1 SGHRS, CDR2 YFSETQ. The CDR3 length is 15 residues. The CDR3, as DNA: TGCGCCAGCAGCCCCAGTAGGGACAGGAACACTGAAGCTTTCTTT. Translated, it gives CASSPSRDRNTEAFF.

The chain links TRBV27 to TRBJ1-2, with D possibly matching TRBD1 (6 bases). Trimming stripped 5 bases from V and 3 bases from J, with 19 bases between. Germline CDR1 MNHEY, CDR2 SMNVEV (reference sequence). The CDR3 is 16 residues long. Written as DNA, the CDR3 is TGTGCCAGCAGTCCCCGCTCTGAACAGGGTGACTATGGCTACACCTTC. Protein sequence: CASSPRSEQGDYGYTF.

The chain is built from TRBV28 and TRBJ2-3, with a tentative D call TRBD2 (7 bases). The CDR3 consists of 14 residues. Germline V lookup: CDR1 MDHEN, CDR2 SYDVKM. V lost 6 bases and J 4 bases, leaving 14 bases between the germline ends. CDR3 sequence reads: CASRTGGRADTQYF. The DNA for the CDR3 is TGTGCCAGCAGGACGGGGGGCCGGGCAGATACGCAGTATTTT.

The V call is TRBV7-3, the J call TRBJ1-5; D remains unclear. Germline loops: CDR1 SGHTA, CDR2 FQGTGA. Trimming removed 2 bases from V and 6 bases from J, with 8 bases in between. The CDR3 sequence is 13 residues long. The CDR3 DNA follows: TGTGCCAGCAGCTTACTCCCGAGTCAGCCCCAGCATTTT. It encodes CASSLLPSQPQHF.

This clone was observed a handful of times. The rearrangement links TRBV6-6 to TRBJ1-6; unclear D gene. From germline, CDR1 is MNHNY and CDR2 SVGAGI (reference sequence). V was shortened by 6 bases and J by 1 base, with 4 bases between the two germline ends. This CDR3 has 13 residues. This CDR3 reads CASSESYNSPLHF. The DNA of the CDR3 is TGTGCCAGCAGCGAGTCCTATAATTCACCCCTCCACTTT.

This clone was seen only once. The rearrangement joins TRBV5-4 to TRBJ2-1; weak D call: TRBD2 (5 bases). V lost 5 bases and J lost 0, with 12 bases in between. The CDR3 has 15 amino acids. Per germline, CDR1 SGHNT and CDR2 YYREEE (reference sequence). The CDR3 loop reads CASSPGLLSYNEQFF. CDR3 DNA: TGTGCCAGCAGTCCCGGACTCCTCTCCTACAATGAGCAGTTCTTC.